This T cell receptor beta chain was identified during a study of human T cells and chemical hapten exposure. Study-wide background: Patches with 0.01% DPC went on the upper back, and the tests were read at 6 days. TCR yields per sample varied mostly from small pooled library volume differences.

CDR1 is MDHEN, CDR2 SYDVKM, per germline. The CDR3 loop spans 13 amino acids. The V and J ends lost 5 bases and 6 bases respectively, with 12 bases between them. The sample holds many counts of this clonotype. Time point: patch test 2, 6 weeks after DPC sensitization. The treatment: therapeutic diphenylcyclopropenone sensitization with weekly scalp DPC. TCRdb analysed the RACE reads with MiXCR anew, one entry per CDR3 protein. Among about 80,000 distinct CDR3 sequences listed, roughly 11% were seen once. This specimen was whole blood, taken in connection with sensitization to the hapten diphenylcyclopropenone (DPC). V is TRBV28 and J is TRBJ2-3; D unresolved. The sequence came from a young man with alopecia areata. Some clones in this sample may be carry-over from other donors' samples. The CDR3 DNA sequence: TGTGCCAGCAGTCTTATCATGGATGATACGCAGTATTTT. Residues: CASSLIMDDTQYF.